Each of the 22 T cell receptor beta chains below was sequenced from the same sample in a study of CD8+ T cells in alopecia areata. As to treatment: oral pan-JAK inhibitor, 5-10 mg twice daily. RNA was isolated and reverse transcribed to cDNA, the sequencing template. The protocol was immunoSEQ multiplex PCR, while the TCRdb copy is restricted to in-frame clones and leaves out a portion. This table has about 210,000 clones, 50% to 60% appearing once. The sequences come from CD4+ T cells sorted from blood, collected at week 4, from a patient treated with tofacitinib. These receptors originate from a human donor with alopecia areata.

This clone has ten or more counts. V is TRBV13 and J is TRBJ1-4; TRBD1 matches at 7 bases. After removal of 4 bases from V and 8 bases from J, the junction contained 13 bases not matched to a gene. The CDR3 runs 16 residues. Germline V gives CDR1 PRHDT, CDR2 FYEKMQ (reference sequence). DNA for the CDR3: TGTGCCAGCAGCTCGCGCCAGGGGGATGGGGTCGAAAAACTGTTTTTT. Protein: CASSSRQGDGVEKLFF.

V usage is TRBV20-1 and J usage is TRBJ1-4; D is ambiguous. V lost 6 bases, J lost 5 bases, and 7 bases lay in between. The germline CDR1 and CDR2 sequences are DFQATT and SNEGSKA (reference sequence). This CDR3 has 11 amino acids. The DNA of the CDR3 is TGCAGTGCCCAGAAGAATGAAAAACTGTTTTTT. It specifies CSAQKNEKLFF.

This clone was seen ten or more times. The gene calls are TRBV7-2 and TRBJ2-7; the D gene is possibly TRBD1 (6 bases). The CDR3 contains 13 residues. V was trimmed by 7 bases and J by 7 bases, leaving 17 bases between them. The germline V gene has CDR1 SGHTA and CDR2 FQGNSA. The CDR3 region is CASTSTGIGEQYF. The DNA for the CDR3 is TGTGCCAGCACCTCGACAGGAATTGGGGAGCAGTACTTC. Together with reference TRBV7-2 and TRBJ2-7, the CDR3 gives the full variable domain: GAGVSQSPSNKVTEKGKDVELRCDPISGHTALYWYRQSLGQGLEFLIYFQGNSAPDKSGLPSDRFSAERTGGSVSTLTIQRTQQEDSAVYLCASTSTGIGEQYFGPGTRLTVT.

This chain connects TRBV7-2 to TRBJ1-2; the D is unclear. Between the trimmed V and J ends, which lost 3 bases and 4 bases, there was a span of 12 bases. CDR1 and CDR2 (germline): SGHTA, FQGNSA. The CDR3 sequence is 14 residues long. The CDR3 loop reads CASSFQDARYGYTF. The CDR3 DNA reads TGTGCCAGCAGCTTTCAGGACGCGCGCTATGGCTACACCTTC.

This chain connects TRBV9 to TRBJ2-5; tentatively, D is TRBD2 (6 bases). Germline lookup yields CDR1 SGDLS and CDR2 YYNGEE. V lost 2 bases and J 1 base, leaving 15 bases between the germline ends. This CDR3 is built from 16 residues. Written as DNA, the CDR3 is TGTGCCAGCAGCGTCGGAGGGAAGGGCCTCCAAGAGACCCAGTACTTC. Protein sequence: CASSVGGKGLQETQYF.

This chain's CDR3 is CASSRLRDSYGYTF. DNA of the CDR3: TGTGCCAGCAGTCGATTACGGGACAGCTATGGCTACACCTTC. This chain uses TRBV9 with TRBJ1-2, with TRBD1 identical over 7 bases. The CDR3 consists of 14 residues. Germline CDR1 and CDR2: SGDLS and YYNGEE. V was clipped by 5 bases and J by 4 bases; unmatched bases: 8. Drawing the rest from reference TRBV9 and TRBJ1-2, the complete variable domain is DSGVTQTPKHLITATGQRVTLRCSPRSGDLSVYWYQQSLDQGLQFLIQYYNGEERAKGNILERFSAQQFPDLHSELNLSSLELGDSALYFCASSRLRDSYGYTFGSGTRLTVV.

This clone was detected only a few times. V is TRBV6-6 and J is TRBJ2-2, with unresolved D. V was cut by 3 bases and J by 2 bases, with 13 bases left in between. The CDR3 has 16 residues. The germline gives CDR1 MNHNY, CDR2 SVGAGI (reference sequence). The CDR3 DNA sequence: TGTGCCAGCAGTTATGCGAAAACCAGTAACACCGGGGAGCTGTTTTTT. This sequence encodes CASSYAKTSNTGELFF.

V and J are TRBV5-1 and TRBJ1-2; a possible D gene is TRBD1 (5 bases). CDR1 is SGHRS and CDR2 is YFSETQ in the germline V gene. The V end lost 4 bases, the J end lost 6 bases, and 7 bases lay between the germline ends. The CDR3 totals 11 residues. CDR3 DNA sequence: TGCGCCAGCAGCACGGACAATGGCTACACCTTC. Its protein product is CASSTDNGYTF.

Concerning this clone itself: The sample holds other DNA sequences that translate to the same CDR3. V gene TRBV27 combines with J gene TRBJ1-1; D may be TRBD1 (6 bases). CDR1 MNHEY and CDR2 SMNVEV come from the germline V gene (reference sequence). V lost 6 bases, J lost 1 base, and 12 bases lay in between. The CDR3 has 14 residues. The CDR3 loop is CASSLLGGNTEAFF. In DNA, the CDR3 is TGTGCCAGCAGCCTTTTAGGGGGGAACACTGAAGCTTTCTTT.

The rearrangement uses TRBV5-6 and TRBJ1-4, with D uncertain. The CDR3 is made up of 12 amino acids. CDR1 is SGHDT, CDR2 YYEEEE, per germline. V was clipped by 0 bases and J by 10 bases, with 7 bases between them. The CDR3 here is CASSLEETKLFF. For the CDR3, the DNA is TGTGCCAGCAGCTTGGAGGAGACAAAACTGTTTTTT.

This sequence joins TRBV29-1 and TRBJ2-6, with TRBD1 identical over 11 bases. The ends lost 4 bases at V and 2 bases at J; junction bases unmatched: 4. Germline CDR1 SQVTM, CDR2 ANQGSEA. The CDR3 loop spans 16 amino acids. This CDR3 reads CSVGTGGIPGANVLTF. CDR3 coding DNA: TGCAGCGTTGGGACAGGGGGCATTCCTGGGGCCAACGTCCTGACTTTC.

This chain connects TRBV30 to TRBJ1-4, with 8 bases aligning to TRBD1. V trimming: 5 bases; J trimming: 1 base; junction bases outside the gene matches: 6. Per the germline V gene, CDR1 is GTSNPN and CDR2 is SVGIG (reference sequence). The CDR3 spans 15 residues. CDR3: CAWGKGQGTNEKLFF. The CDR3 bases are TGTGCCTGGGGTAAAGGACAGGGAACTAATGAAAAACTGTTTTTT.

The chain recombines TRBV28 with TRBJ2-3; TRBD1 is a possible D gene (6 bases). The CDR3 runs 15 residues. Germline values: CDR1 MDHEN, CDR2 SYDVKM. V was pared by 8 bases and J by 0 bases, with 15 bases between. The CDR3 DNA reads TGTGCCAGCTCGCCGGGACAACTTAGCACAGATACGCAGTATTTT. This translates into CASSPGQLSTDTQYF.

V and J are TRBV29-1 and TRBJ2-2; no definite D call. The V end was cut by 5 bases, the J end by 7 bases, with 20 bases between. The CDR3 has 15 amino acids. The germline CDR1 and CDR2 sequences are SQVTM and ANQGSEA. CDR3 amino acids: CSVQINDKVVGELFF. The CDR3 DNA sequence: TGCAGCGTTCAAATAAACGACAAGGTTGTCGGGGAGCTGTTTTTT.

The CDR3 spells CASSADVLQEQFF. DNA for the CDR3: TGTGCCAGCAGCGCCGACGTCCTGCAGGAGCAGTTCTTC. The chain couples TRBV25-1 to TRBJ2-1; D ambiguous. The germline CDR1 and CDR2 sequences are MGHDK and SYGVNS. With 6 bases removed from V and 10 bases from J, the gap between germline ends came to 16 bases. This CDR3 is 13 amino acids long.

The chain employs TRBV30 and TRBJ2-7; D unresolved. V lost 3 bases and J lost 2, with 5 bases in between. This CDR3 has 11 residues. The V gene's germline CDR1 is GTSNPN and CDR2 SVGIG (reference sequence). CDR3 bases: TGTGCCTGGAGCCACACCTACGAGCAGTACTTC. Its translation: CAWSHTYEQYF.

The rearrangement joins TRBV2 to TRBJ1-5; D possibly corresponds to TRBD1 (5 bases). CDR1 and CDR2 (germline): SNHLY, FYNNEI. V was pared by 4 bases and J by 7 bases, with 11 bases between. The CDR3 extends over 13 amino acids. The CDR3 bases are TGTGCCAGCAGTGCAGGGACGTTGCAGCCCCAGCATTTT. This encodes CASSAGTLQPQHF.

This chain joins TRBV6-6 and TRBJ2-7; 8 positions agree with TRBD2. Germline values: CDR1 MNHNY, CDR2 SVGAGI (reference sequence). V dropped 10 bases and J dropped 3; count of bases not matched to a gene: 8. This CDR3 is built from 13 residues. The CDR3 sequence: CAISGSGDYEQYF. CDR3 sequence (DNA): TGTGCCATCTCCGGTAGCGGGGACTACGAGCAGTACTTC.

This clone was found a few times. Here the CDR3 reads CASTPRVRETQYF. In DNA form, the CDR3 reads TGCGCCAGCACCCCCAGGGTGAGAGAGACCCAGTACTTC. The rearrangement joins TRBV23-1 to TRBJ2-5, with D possibly being TRBD1 (5 bases). TRBV23-1 is an ORF for which the function is uncertain. V was cut by 7 bases and J by 4 bases, with 13 bases left in between. CDR3 length equals 13 residues.

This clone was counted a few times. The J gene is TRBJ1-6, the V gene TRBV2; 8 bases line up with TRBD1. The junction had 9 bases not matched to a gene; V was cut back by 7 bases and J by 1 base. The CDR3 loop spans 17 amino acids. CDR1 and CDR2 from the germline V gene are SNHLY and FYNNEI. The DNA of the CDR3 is TGTGCCAGCACCCTAATCAGGGGGCAATCCTATAATTCACCCCTCCACTTT. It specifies CASTLIRGQSYNSPLHF.

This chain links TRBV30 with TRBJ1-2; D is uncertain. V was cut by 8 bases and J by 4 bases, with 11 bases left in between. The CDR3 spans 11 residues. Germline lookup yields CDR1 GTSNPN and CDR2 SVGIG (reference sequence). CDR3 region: CAVLASYGYTF. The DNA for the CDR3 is TGTGCCGTTCTAGCGAGCTATGGCTACACCTTC.

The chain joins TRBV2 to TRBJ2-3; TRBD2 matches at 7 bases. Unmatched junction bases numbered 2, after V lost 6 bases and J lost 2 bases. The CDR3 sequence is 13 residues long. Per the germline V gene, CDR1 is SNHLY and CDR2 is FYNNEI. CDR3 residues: CASRSGATDTQYF. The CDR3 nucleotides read TGTGCCAGCAGGAGCGGGGCCACAGATACGCAGTATTTT.